This T cell receptor beta chain was recovered during a study of stem cell transplantation in POMP-related autoinflammatory disease. Study-level information: Hypothesis: faulty thymoproteasomes impair CD8+ T-cell selection, skewing TRB repertoires.

Libraries were prepared by immunoSEQ multiplex PCR; TCRdb keeps only in-frame clonotypes and omits some of them. The sample records 33,000 or so clones, 88% being singletons. General study findings and limits: Across all analyzed T-cell subsets, patients with PRAID tended toward reduced diversity and increased clonality. Unique TRB V-J gene pairings were limited in number in patients with PRAID.

Prominent immunodeficiency with autoinflammation defined PRAID. As to this clone: What it binds is not known.

There are 15 residues in the CDR3. The V gene's germline CDR1 is MNHEY and CDR2 SVGAGI. V lost 6 bases and J lost 8; bases outside the gene matches: 12. The chain joins TRBV6-5 to TRBJ2-1; 8 nucleotides agree with TRBD2. This specimen was CD4+ T cells from PBMCs, taken before stem cell transplantation. The sequence came from a human donor with POMP-related autoinflammation and immune dysregulation (PRAID). The CDR3 region is CASSRAAGGGDEQFF. CDR3 in DNA: TGTGCCAGCAGCCGAGCGGCGGGGGGTGGGGATGAGCAGTTCTTC.